This TCR beta chain came from a study of blood T cell repertoires in COVID-19. Across the study: Samples representing acute and convalescent COVID-19 were sourced from the United States, Italy and Spain. Sources were T cells, B-cell-depleted T cells, or PBMCs; the material itself was cDNA or gDNA.

During active infection, Seattle patients enrolled and were then monitored through disease. This CDR3 contains 17 residues. CDR1 and CDR2 (germline): LNHDA, SQIVND (reference sequence). V was cut by 0 bases and J by 1 base, with 16 bases left in between. Under the authors' procedure: Amplification of reference gene primers was used by the study to estimate nucleated cell counts. Clones were sequenced by immunoSEQ multiplex PCR, and TCRdb holds only the in-frame ones, with some missing. V, J and clone size derive from that table, while D and trimming were established from the DNA sequence. Here the sample spans 330,000 or so clones, about 91% being singletons.

Sequencing input: peripheral blood. The chain uses TRBV19 and TRBJ2-7, with D possibly being TRBD1 (6 bases). This clonotype was obtained from a man between 25 and 39 years old with COVID-19, enrolled during active disease. CDR3 coding DNA: TGTGCCAGTAGTATAGATTATTCCAGGGGAGAGTCCTACGAGCAGTACTTC. This translates into CASSIDYSRGESYEQYF.